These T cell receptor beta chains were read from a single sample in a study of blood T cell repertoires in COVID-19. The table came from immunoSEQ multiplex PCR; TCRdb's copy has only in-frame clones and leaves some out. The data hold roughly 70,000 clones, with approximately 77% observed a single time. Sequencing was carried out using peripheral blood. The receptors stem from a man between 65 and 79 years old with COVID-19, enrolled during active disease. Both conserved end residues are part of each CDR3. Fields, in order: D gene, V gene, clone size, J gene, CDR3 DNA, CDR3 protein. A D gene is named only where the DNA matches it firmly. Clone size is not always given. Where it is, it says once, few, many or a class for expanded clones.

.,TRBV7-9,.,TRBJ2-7,TGTGCCAGCCTTCCTCAGGGTTCGGCCGAGCAGTACTTC,CASLPQGSAEQYF
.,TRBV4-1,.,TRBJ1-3,TGCGCCAGCAGCCTTCGTCATGCCGAGGGCCCTATCTCTGGAAACACCATATATTTT,CASSLRHAEGPISGNTIYF
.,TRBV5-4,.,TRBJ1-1,TGTGCCAGCAGCATGGGGGGCAACACCAACACTGAAGCTTTCTTT,CASSMGGNTNTEAFF
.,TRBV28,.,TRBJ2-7,TGTGCCAGCAGTTTAGGGGACTCGGAGCAGAACTTC,CASSLGDSEQNF
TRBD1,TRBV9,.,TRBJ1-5,TGTGCCAGCAGCGTATCGGGACAGGGGACAAGTCAGCCCCAGCATTTT,CASSVSGQGTSQPQHF
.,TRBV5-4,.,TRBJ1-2,TGTGCCAGCAGCTCTCTGTGGGGGGGATCTAACTATGGCTACACCTTC,CASSSLWGGSNYGYTF
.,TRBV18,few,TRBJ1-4,TGTGCCAGCTCACCACCGACAGATGCAACTAATGAAAAACTGTTTTTT,CASSPPTDATNEKLFF
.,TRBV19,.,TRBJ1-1,TGTGCCAGTACCCGGGACTTTTCTGGAGGGACTGAAGCTTTCTTT,CASTRDFSGGTEAFF
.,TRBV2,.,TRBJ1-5,TGTGCCAGCAGTGAGCAGGGGAATCAGCCCCAGCATTTT,CASSEQGNQPQHF
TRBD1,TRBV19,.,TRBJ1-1,TGTGCCAGTAGTATTGGGACAGGGAAAAGGGAAGCTTTCTTT,CASSIGTGKREAFF
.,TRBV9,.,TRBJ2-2,TGTGCCAGCAGCGTGATGGGCGTTCCTAACACCGGGGAGCTGTTTTTT,CASSVMGVPNTGELFF
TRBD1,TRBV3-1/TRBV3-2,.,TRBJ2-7,TGTGCCAGCAGCCAATCCGACAGGGGATGGAGCTCCTACGAGCAGTACTTC,CASSQSDRGWSSYEQYF
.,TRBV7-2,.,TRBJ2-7,TGTGCCAGCAGCTTAGGTAGCGGAGGTCCCTACGAGCAGTACTTC,CASSLGSGGPYEQYF
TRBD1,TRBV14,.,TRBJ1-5,TGTGCCAGCAGTCAGCATGGACAGGGGAATCGGCCCCAGCATTTT,CASSQHGQGNRPQHF
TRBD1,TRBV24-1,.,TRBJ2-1,TGTGCCACCAGTGATCCTGACAGGGGAACGTACAATGAGCAGTTCTTC,CATSDPDRGTYNEQFF
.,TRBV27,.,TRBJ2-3,TGTGCCAGCAAAAGTGGAGTCACAGATACGCAGTATTTT,CASKSGVTDTQYF
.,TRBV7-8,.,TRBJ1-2,TGTGCCAGCAGCTTGGGCAGGTCCCTGGAAGGCTACACCTTC,CASSLGRSLEGYTF
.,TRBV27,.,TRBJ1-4,TGTGCCAGCAGTTTCCCCGGGGAAAAACTGTTTTTT,CASSFPGEKLFF
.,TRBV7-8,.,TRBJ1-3,TGTGCCAGCAGCTTAGGGGCCAGGTCCTTAGGAAACACCATATATTTT,CASSLGARSLGNTIYF
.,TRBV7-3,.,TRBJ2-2,TGTGCCAGCAGCTCTAACACCGGGGAGCTGTTTTTT,CASSSNTGELFF
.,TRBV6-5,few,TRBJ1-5,TGTGCCAGCAGTTACTCCGCAGGGGATCAGCCCCAGCATTTT,CASSYSAGDQPQHF
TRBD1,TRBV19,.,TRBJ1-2,TGTGCCAGTAGGGGGACAGGGGGCGTCTATGGCTACACCTTC,CASRGTGGVYGYTF
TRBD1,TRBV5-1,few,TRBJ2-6,TGCGCCAGCACCCTAAGAGAGGGGGCTACTGGGGCCAACGTCCTGACTTTC,CASTLREGATGANVLTF
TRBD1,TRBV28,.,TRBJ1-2,TGTGCCAGCAGTTTAGTGGGACAGGGCCTTTACGCCTATGGCTACACCTTC,CASSLVGQGLYAYGYTF
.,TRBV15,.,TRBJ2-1,TGTGCCACCAGCAGGCCTCCGGTCTTC,CATSRPPVF
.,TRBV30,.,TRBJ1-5,TGTGCCTGGACCCTTCGGGTGAATAGCAATCAGCCCCAGCATTTT,CAWTLRVNSNQPQHF
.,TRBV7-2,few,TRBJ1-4,TGTGCCAGCAGCTCCGGGACAAGTGAAAAACTGTTTTTT,CASSSGTSEKLFF
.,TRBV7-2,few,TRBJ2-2,TGTGCCAGCAGCTTAGGGGGCTATCCCACCGGGGAGCTGTTTTTT,CASSLGGYPTGELFF
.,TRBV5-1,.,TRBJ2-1,TGCGCCAGCAGCTCCGCCTCTAGCGACCCCTCCTACAATGAGCAGTTCTTC,CASSSASSDPSYNEQFF
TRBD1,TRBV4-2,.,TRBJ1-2,TGTGCCAGCAGCCAAGACCCGGGACAGAACTATGGCTACACCTTC,CASSQDPGQNYGYTF
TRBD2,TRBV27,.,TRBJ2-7,TGTGCCAGCAGTTTAGCGGGAGCCAACTCCTACGAGCAGTACTTC,CASSLAGANSYEQYF
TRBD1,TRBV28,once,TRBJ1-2,TGTGCCAGCAGCCAAAGAGGACAGGATGGCTACACCTTC,CASSQRGQDGYTF
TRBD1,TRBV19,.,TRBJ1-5,TGTGCCAGTATGAGGGACAGGAGGTTTAATCAGCCCCAGCATTTT,CASMRDRRFNQPQHF
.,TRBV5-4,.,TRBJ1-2,TGTGCCAGCAGCTTTCGCGGGAACTATGGCTACACCTTC,CASSFRGNYGYTF
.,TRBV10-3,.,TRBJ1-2,TGTGCCATCAGTGAAGACAGTATCGGCTACACCTTC,CAISEDSIGYTF
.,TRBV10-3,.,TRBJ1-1,TGTGCCATCAGTGACTCGGTGAGTGCTTTCTTT,CAISDSVSAFF
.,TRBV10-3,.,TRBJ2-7,TGTGCCATCAGTGACCGGGACTCGGGCTCCTACGAGCAGTACTTC,CAISDRDSGSYEQYF
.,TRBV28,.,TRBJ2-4,TGTGCCAGCAGTTCGCCCATAGCGATCGCCAAAAACATTCAGTACTTC,CASSSPIAIAKNIQYF
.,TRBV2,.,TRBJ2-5,TGTGCCAGCAGTGGAAACAGGGCAGTCAGGGAGACCCAGTACTTC,CASSGNRAVRETQYF
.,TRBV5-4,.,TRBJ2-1,TGTGCCAGCAGCTTGGCCTCTAGATACAATGAGCAGTTCTTC,CASSLASRYNEQFF
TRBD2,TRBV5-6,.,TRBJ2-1,TGTGCCAGCAGCCCCCCCTGGAGGGAGGGTGGTGAGCAGTTCTTC,CASSPPWREGGEQFF